This TCR beta chain was profiled in a study of T cells in Graves' hyperthyroidism and ophthalmopathy. Ophthalmopathy patients showed a Clinical Activity Score of at least 3, NOSPECS grade of at least 4 and duration under 3 months. General study findings and limits: Patients with ophthalmopathy were separated from those with stable hyperthyroidism by a 13 V-J model. Ophthalmopathy got predicted by the model a median approximately six months before its onset. Blood also contained most expanded thyroid clonotypes above 0.001.

This clonotype has at least ten counts. Antigen unknown. Researchers took RNA transcripts and amplified the TCR beta CDR3 regions from them. The HTBI primer set drove a first-round RT-PCR of the TCR CDR3. MiXCR, run by TCRdb on the multiplex PCR reads, gives a single entry per CDR3 protein. Of approximately 380,000 distinct CDR3 sequences detected, 15% to 20% appear once; the ten largest clones hold about 38%. Trimming pared 3 bases from V and 0 bases from J, leaving 8 bases between. CDR1 is SQVTM, CDR2 ANQGSEA, per germline. The CDR3 contains 13 residues. The V gene is TRBV29-1, the J gene TRBJ1-1; D may be TRBD1 (6 bases). This TCR derives from a man aged 18 to 29 with Graves' ophthalmopathy. Sequenced sample: blood. CDR3: CSVDRDMNTEAFF. CDR3 nucleotide sequence: TGCAGCGTTGATCGGGACATGAACACTGAAGCTTTCTTT. The whole variable domain, remainder taken from reference TRBV29-1 and TRBJ1-1, is SAVISQKPSRDICQRGTSLTIQCQVDSQVTMMFWYRQQPGQSLTLIATANQGSEATYESGFVIDKFPISRPNLTFSTLTVSNMSPEDSSIYLCSVDRDMNTEAFFGQGTRLTVV.